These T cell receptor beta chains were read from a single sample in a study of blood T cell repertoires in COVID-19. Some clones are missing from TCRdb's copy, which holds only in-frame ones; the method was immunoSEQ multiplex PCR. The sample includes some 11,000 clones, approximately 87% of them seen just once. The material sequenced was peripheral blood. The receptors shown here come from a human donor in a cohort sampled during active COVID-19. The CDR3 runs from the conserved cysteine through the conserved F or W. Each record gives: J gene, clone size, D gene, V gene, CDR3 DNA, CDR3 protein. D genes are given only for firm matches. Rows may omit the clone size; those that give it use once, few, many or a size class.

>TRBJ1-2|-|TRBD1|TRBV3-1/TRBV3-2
TGTGCCAGCAGCCAAGATCAAGGCAGGGGGTGCGGGGGCTACACCTTC
CASSQDQGRGCGGYTF
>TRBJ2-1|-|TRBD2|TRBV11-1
TGTGCCAGCAGCTATGGACTAGCGGGAGTGGATGAGCAGTTCTTC
CASSYGLAGVDEQFF
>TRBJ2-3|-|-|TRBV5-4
TGTGCCAGCAGCTTCTCATCCTATGGAGGAGATACGCAGTATTTT
CASSFSSYGGDTQYF
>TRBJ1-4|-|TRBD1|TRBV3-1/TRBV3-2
TGTGCCAGCAGCCAGACAGGGACCCCTAATGAAAAACTGTTTTTT
CASSQTGTPNEKLFF
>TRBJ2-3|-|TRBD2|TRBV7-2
TGTGCCAGCAGCCCGGCTAGCGGGGGCACAGATACGCAGTATTTT
CASSPASGGTDTQYF
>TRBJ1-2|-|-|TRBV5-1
TGCGCCAGCAGCTTGGTACCAGAAATTAACTATGGCTACACCTTC
CASSLVPEINYGYTF
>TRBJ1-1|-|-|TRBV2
TGTGCCAGCAGTGTCCGGGAAGCTTTCTTT
CASSVREAFF
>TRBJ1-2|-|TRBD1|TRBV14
TGTGCCAGCAGCCAAAGACAGGGAGGATTGTATGGCTACACCTTC
CASSQRQGGLYGYTF
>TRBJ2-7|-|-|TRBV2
TGTGCCAGCAGTGCCCGACAGGTTACCTACGAGCAGTACTTC
CASSARQVTYEQYF
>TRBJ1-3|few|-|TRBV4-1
TGCGCCAGCAGCCTTCAGACACTCGGAAACACCATATATTTT
CASSLQTLGNTIYF
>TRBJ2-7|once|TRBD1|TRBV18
TGTGCCAGCTCCCGACAGGGAAGGATTGGGGTCGAGCAGTACTTC
CASSRQGRIGVEQYF
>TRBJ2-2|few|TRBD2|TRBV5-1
TGCGCCAGCAGCTTGAAGGGAGGGCCCACCGGGGAGCTGTTTTTT
CASSLKGGPTGELFF
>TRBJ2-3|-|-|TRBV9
TGTGCCAGCAGCGTACACCGGACAAGTCACACAGATACGCAGTATTTT
CASSVHRTSHTDTQYF
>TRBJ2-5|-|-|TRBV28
TGTGCCAGCAGTCCTCACTTACCTAGGTTTGAGACCCAGTACTTC
CASSPHLPRFETQYF
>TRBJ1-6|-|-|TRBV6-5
TGTGCCAGCAGTACTACAGGGTTCTATAATTCACCCCTCCACTTT
CASSTTGFYNSPLHF
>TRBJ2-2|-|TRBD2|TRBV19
TGTGCCAGTATGCGGACTAGCGGGAGCACCGGGGAGCTGTTTTTT
CASMRTSGSTGELFF
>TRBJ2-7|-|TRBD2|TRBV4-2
TGTGCCAGCAGCCAAGACCGGGAGGGCCGCTACTACGAGCAGTACTTC
CASSQDREGRYYEQYF
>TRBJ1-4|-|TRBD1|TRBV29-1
TGCAGCGTTGCCACAGGGGGCGGTGAAAAACTGTTTTTT
CSVATGGGEKLFF
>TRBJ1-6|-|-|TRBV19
TGTGCCAGTCGCATCCGGGATTCACCCCTCCACTTT
CASRIRDSPLHF
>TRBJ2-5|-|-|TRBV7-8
TGTGCCAGCAGCCCCTACCGGACAGAGAAAGAGACCCAGTACTTC
CASSPYRTEKETQYF
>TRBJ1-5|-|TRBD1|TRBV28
TGTGCCAGCAGTTTAAAAAGACAGGGGAATCAGCCCCAGCATTTT
CASSLKRQGNQPQHF
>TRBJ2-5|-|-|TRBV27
TGTGCCAGCAGTTTATCTGGCAGGCTACGGACCCAGTACTTC
CASSLSGRLRTQYF
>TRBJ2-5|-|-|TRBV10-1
TGCGCCAGCAGTGACTCTCTGCAAGAGACCCAGTACTTC
CASSDSLQETQYF
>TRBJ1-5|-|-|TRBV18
TGTGCCAGCGCCCTAGGGGCTAGCAATCAGCCCCAGCATTTT
CASALGASNQPQHF
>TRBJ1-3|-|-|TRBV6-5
TGTGCCAGCAGTCCGCATGGAGCCTCTGGAAACACCATATATTTT
CASSPHGASGNTIYF
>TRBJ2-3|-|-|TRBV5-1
TGCGCCAGCAGCACCACGCCAGCGGCTAGCACAGATACGCAGTATTTT
CASSTTPAASTDTQYF
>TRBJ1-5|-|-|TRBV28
TGTGCCAGCAGTTTACGACTAGGCAGCAATCAGCCCCAGCATTTT
CASSLRLGSNQPQHF
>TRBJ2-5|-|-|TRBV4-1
TGCGCCAGCAGCCCCGCCCAGCGGCGACAAGAGACCCAGTACTTC
CASSPAQRRQETQYF
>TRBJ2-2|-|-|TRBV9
TGTGCCAGCAGCGTAGGCGATGCGAACACCGGGGAGCTGTTTTTT
CASSVGDANTGELFF
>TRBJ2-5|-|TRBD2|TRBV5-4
TGTGCCAGCAGCTTGGACCGTAGCGGGAGGGGGGAGACCCAGTACTTC
CASSLDRSGRGETQYF
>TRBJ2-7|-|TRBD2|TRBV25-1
TGTGCCAGCAGTAGTCGCGGGAGGGCCTACGAGCAGTACTTC
CASSSRGRAYEQYF
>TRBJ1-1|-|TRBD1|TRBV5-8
TGTGCCAGCAGCTTGACCCGAGGGACAGCTAACACTGAAGCTTTCTTT
CASSLTRGTANTEAFF
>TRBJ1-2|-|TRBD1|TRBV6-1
TGTGCCAGCAGTGAAAGGACAGGCTCAAACTATGGCTACACCTTC
CASSERTGSNYGYTF
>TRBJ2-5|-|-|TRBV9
TGTGCCAGCAGTGATGACAGGACACCTTATGGGCCCCAGTACTTC
CASSDDRTPYGPQYF
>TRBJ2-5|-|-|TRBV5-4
TGTGCCAGCAGTATACCAGGAGGCTTAGAGACCCAGTACTTC
CASSIPGGLETQYF
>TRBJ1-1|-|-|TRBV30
TGTGCCTGGAGTGTAATGAGACAGTTGGGGACTGAAGCTTTCTTT
CAWSVMRQLGTEAFF
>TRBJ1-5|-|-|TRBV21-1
TGTGCCAGCAGCCCAACCGACAGGGGGAGGGAACAGCCCCAGCATTTT
CASSPTDRGREQPQHF
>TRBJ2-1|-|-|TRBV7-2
TGTGCCAGCTTCCGGGGGAGTAAGGACAATGAGCAGTTCTTC
CASFRGSKDNEQFF
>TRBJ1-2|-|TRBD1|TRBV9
TGTGCCAGCAGCCCGAGGACAGGGACGAACTATGGCTACACCTTC
CASSPRTGTNYGYTF
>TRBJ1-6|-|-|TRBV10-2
TGCGCCAGCAGAGAGGGACTCTGGGATTCACCCCTCCACTTT
CASREGLWDSPLHF
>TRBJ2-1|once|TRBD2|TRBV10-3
TGTGCCATCAGCACTACTAGCGCGACCTACAATGAGCAGTTCTTC
CAISTTSATYNEQFF
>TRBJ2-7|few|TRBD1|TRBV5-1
TGCGCCAGCCGAGGACAGGTCTACGAGCAGTACTTC
CASRGQVYEQYF
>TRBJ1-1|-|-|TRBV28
TGTGCCAGCAGTTTATTCACCACGGACACTGAAGCTTTCTTT
CASSLFTTDTEAFF
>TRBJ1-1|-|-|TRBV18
TGTGCCAGCTCACCGGTCGACAGGAACACTGAAGCTTTCTTT
CASSPVDRNTEAFF
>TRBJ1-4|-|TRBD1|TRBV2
TGTGCCAGCAGTGGACAGGGGGATAGTGAAAAACTGTTTTTT
CASSGQGDSEKLFF
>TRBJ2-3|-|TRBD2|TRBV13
TGTGCCAGCAGCTACAATCTGGGGGACGGGGGACTAGCGGACTTCACAGATACGCAGTATTTT
CASSYNLGDGGLADFTDTQYF
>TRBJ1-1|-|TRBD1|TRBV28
TGTGCCAGCAGTTCCCCAAAGGGGGCCTGGACTGAAGCTTTCTTT
CASSSPKGAWTEAFF
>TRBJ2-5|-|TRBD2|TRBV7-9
TGTGCCAGCAGCTTATGGGGGGGACCCCGGGAGACCCAGTACTTC
CASSLWGGPRETQYF
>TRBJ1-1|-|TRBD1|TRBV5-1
TGCGCCAGCAGCTTGGGGGGCCGGGACAGGGCTTTTTTGGGAGCTTTCTTT
CASSLGGRDRAFLGAFF
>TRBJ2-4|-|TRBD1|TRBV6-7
TGTGCCAGCAGTTACTCACAGGGGAAAAACATTCAGTACTTC
CASSYSQGKNIQYF
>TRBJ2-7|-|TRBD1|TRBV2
TGTGCCAGCAGGCTGGACAGGTCCTACGAGCAGTACTTC
CASRLDRSYEQYF
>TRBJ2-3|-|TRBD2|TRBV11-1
TGTGCCAGCAGCGGGGGGACTATCAGGACGCAGTATTTT
CASSGGTIRTQYF
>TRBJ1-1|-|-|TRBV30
TGTGCCTGGAGTGGCGAAACTGAAGCTTTCTTT
CAWSGETEAFF
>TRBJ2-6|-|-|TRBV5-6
TGTGCCAGCCGACAGCACAATAGTCACAGTCGGGCCAACGTCCTGACTTTC
CASRQHNSHSRANVLTF
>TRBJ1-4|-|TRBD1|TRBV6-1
TGTGCCAGCAGTGAAGGGACAGGGGGTTATGAAAAACTGTTTTTT
CASSEGTGGYEKLFF
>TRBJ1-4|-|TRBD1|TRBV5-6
TGTGCCAGCAGCTTGACTCGGACAGGGTTCTGGTCAACTAATGAAAAACTGTTTTTT
CASSLTRTGFWSTNEKLFF
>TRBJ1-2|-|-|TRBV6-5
TGTGCCAGCAGTCTGGGGGGAAGCGACTATGGCTACACCTTC
CASSLGGSDYGYTF
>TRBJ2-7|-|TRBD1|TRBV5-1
TGCGCCAGCAGCTTTGATCCCGGGACAGGGTCCCAGAGCCAGTACTTC
CASSFDPGTGSQSQYF